A selection of T cell receptor beta chains follows, all from one sample in a study of response to subunit inactivated influenza vaccine. TCRdb independently ran MiXCR on the RT-PCR reads; one entry per CDR3 protein. The sample carries roughly 700,000 distinct CDR3 sequences, more than 11% recorded once. The sample consisted of PBMCs from blood, taken 14 to 15 days before vaccination. The receptors were gathered from a man in his forties or fifties who received an inactivated influenza vaccine. The CDR3 runs from the conserved cysteine through the conserved F or W. The order of the fields is clone size, V gene, D gene, J gene, CDR3 DNA, CDR3 protein. A D gene is named only where the DNA matches it firmly. A clone size is listed for some rows: how often the clone was seen (once, few, many), or a class if it is expanded.

size: .
V: TRBV6-5
D: TRBD1
J: TRBJ1-2
DNA: TGTGCCAGCAGCGGACAGGGGGATGGCTACACCTTC
CDR3: CASSGQGDGYTF

size: few
V: TRBV6-5
D: TRBD2
J: TRBJ2-1
DNA: TGTGCCAGCAGTTACTCGGTTGGACTAGCAATAAATGAGCAGTTCTTC
CDR3: CASSYSVGLAINEQFF

size: .
V: TRBV7-8
D: TRBD2
J: TRBJ2-1
DNA: TGTGCCAGCAGCGCAGCCGGGACTAGCGGGGGAGGAAATGAGCAGTTCTTC
CDR3: CASSAAGTSGGGNEQFF

size: .
V: TRBV4-3
D: TRBD1
J: TRBJ1-4
DNA: TGCGCCAGCAGCCAGAAGAGGGGGCTGGTTGAAAAACTGTTTTTT
CDR3: CASSQKRGLVEKLFF

size: few
V: TRBV6-1
D: TRBD1
J: TRBJ2-1
DNA: TGTGCCAGCAGGTCGGGACAGGCGAACTACAATGAGCAGTTCTTC
CDR3: CASRSGQANYNEQFF

size: .
V: TRBV2
D: TRBD1
J: TRBJ2-2
DNA: TGTGCCAGCAGTGCCTTCAGGGGGACAGGGGAGCTGTTTTTT
CDR3: CASSAFRGTGELFF

size: many
V: TRBV9
D: .
J: TRBJ2-5
DNA: TGTGCCAGCAGCGTAGTATCGAGGAGGGGTCCAGAGACCCAGTACTTC
CDR3: CASSVVSRRGPETQYF

size: few
V: TRBV28
D: TRBD2
J: TRBJ2-1
DNA: TGTGCCAGCAGTTTCGGCGGGAGGCACGACAATGAGCAGTTCTTC
CDR3: CASSFGGRHDNEQFF

size: .
V: TRBV4-1
D: .
J: TRBJ1-2
DNA: TGCGCCAGCAGCCAAGCAGGTTGGGGGGGATCAGAGGGCTATGGCTACACCTTC
CDR3: CASSQAGWGGSEGYGYTF

size: .
V: TRBV12-3/TRBV12-4
D: TRBD2
J: TRBJ2-1
DNA: TGTACCAGCAGTTTTGGTAGTAGCGGGAGGGCCGTTCTTACCAATGAGCAGTTCTTC
CDR3: CTSSFGSSGRAVLTNEQFF

size: .
V: TRBV10-3
D: .
J: TRBJ1-4
DNA: TGTGCCACCCGGGACGGCTCTAATGAAAAACTGTTTTTT
CDR3: CATRDGSNEKLFF

size: few
V: TRBV20-1
D: TRBD2
J: TRBJ2-3
DNA: TGCAGTGCTCGCGTAGCGGGAGGGCCGATAGATACGCAGTATTTT
CDR3: CSARVAGGPIDTQYF

size: few
V: TRBV23-1
D: TRBD1
J: TRBJ2-7
DNA: TGCGCCAGCACCCAAACCGGGACAGGTTCCTACGAGCAGTACTTC
CDR3: CASTQTGTGSYEQYF

size: .
V: TRBV5-1
D: .
J: TRBJ1-4
DNA: TGCGCCAGCAGCGCCTCAGGGGTTGCTAATGAAAAACTGTTTTTT
CDR3: CASSASGVANEKLFF

size: few
V: TRBV3-1
D: .
J: TRBJ1-6
DNA: TGTGCCAGCAGCCAAGGAGACCTTTATAATTCACCCCTCCACTTT
CDR3: CASSQGDLYNSPLHF

size: many
V: TRBV24-1
D: .
J: TRBJ2-1
DNA: TGTGCCACCAGTGATTTTGAGAGGGGTGAGCAGTTCTTC
CDR3: CATSDFERGEQFF

size: .
V: TRBV7-2
D: .
J: TRBJ1-1
DNA: TGTGCCAGCAGTTTCTCAATGACAGGTTACACTGAAGCTTTCTTT
CDR3: CASSFSMTGYTEAFF

size: .
V: TRBV20-1
D: TRBD2
J: TRBJ2-5
DNA: TGCAGTGCTACCCAGCCCTTCTTAGCGGGGGCTTTCCAAGAGACCCAGTACTTC
CDR3: CSATQPFLAGAFQETQYF

size: few
V: TRBV20-1
D: TRBD2
J: TRBJ2-3
DNA: TGCAGTGCTAGTAGCCGCGGGGGGGCCTATTCCACAGATACGCAGTATTTT
CDR3: CSASSRGGAYSTDTQYF

size: .
V: TRBV6-5
D: TRBD1
J: TRBJ1-2
DNA: TGTGCCAGCAGTTCGACGACAGGGGATGGCTACACCTTC
CDR3: CASSSTTGDGYTF

size: few
V: TRBV7-8
D: .
J: TRBJ2-2
DNA: TGTGCCAGCAGCTTCACAGGGAGGGACACCGGGGAGCTGTTTTTT
CDR3: CASSFTGRDTGELFF

size: many
V: TRBV10-3
D: .
J: TRBJ2-5
DNA: TGTGCCATCAGTGATGGTAGTAGGGGAGAGACCCAGTACTTC
CDR3: CAISDGSRGETQYF

size: few
V: TRBV20-1
D: TRBD2
J: TRBJ2-2
DNA: TGCAGTGCCCACCCCGGGACTAGCGGCGGGGAGCTGTTTTTT
CDR3: CSAHPGTSGGELFF

size: few
V: TRBV27
D: TRBD2
J: TRBJ2-5
DNA: TGTGCCAGCAGTTTTAGAGCGGGAGTTGAGACCCAGTACTTC
CDR3: CASSFRAGVETQYF

size: few
V: TRBV20-1
D: TRBD2
J: TRBJ2-2
DNA: TGCAGTGCTAGCGGGGGGTCCTTGAACACCGGGGAGCTGTTTTTT
CDR3: CSASGGSLNTGELFF

size: .
V: TRBV12-3/TRBV12-4
D: TRBD2
J: TRBJ2-1
DNA: TGTGCCAGCAGTTTTAGGGGCGGGAGCGGGAATGAGCAGTTCTTC
CDR3: CASSFRGGSGNEQFF

size: many
V: TRBV28
D: TRBD2
J: TRBJ2-2
DNA: TGTGCCAGCAGTTTGTTGACGGGAGGCACCGGGGAGCTGTTTTTT
CDR3: CASSLLTGGTGELFF

size: few
V: TRBV9
D: TRBD1
J: TRBJ2-7
DNA: TGTGCCAGCAGCGTACGGGACAGGGGTAACCACGAGCAGTACTTC
CDR3: CASSVRDRGNHEQYF

size: .
V: TRBV6-5
D: TRBD1
J: TRBJ1-5
DNA: TGTGCCAGCAGTTACCGGACAGGGGAGGGTCAGCCCCAGCATTTT
CDR3: CASSYRTGEGQPQHF

size: few
V: TRBV3-1
D: .
J: TRBJ1-1
DNA: TGTGCCAGCAGCCGGCGACACCGAAGGGGCTCTGTGAACACTGAAGCTTTCTTT
CDR3: CASSRRHRRGSVNTEAFF

size: few
V: TRBV4-2
D: TRBD2
J: TRBJ2-1
DNA: TGTGCCAGCAGCCAAGTCCGAGGAGCGGGAGAATTTGGCTACAATGAGCAGTTCTTC
CDR3: CASSQVRGAGEFGYNEQFF

size: .
V: TRBV7-9
D: .
J: TRBJ1-6
DNA: TGTGCCAGCAGCTCAGAAATCGGGAATTCACCCCTCCACTTT
CDR3: CASSSEIGNSPLHF

size: few
V: TRBV5-1
D: .
J: TRBJ2-1
DNA: TGCGCCAGCAGCCACGGTGGGAGGGGGAATGAGCAGTTCTTC
CDR3: CASSHGGRGNEQFF

size: .
V: TRBV4-2
D: .
J: TRBJ1-5
DNA: TGTGCCAGCAGCCAAGATAGGGCAGGGCGCAATCAGCCCCAGCATTTT
CDR3: CASSQDRAGRNQPQHF

size: many
V: TRBV27
D: .
J: TRBJ2-1
DNA: TGTGCCAGCAGTTTTTCATGGGGAACCTACAATGAGCAGTTCTTC
CDR3: CASSFSWGTYNEQFF

size: many
V: TRBV12-3/TRBV12-4
D: TRBD2
J: TRBJ2-7
DNA: TGTGCCAGCAGTTTCCTAGCGGGAACGGACGAGCAGTACTTC
CDR3: CASSFLAGTDEQYF

size: few
V: TRBV29-1
D: .
J: TRBJ2-5
DNA: TGCAGCGTTGAAATGGTGGAGACCCAGTACTTC
CDR3: CSVEMVETQYF

size: few
V: TRBV14
D: .
J: TRBJ1-2
DNA: TGTGCCAGCAGCCAAGATGTCGGGTTTTCCTATGGCTACACCTTC
CDR3: CASSQDVGFSYGYTF

size: .
V: TRBV10-3
D: TRBD1
J: TRBJ1-1
DNA: TGTGCCATCAGTGACCCGACAGGGGCGAACACTGAAGCTTTCTTT
CDR3: CAISDPTGANTEAFF

size: many
V: TRBV2
D: .
J: TRBJ1-5
DNA: TGTGCCAGCAGTGTAACCGGAAATCAGCCCCAGCATTTT
CDR3: CASSVTGNQPQHF

size: few
V: TRBV28
D: TRBD1
J: TRBJ1-2
DNA: TGTGCCAGCAGTTTACCGACAGGGGGAGAAGCTAACTATGGCTACACCTTC
CDR3: CASSLPTGGEANYGYTF

size: .
V: TRBV11-3
D: .
J: TRBJ2-2
DNA: TGTGCCAGCAGCGCCGGTGAGGCCGAGTGGAGGGAGCTGTTTTTT
CDR3: CASSAGEAEWRELFF

size: .
V: TRBV3-1
D: .
J: TRBJ2-7
DNA: TGTGCCAGCAGCCCGGACACCTACTCCTACGAGCAGTACTTC
CDR3: CASSPDTYSYEQYF

size: .
V: TRBV30
D: .
J: TRBJ1-5
DNA: TGTGCCTGGAGTGTAAGTAGCAATCAGCCCCAGCATTTT
CDR3: CAWSVSSNQPQHF

size: many
V: TRBV3-1
D: .
J: TRBJ1-1
DNA: TGTGCCAGCAGCCCGCTGGGGAACACTGAAGCTTTCTTT
CDR3: CASSPLGNTEAFF

size: .
V: TRBV3-1
D: .
J: TRBJ1-1
DNA: TGTGCCAGCAGCCAACTCCCAAGGGGTATGAACACTGAAGCTTTCTTT
CDR3: CASSQLPRGMNTEAFF

size: many
V: TRBV7-2
D: .
J: TRBJ2-1
DNA: TGTGCCAGCAGCCCCCGCTCGGGGGATGAGCAGTTCTTC
CDR3: CASSPRSGDEQFF

size: .
V: TRBV7-9
D: .
J: TRBJ2-7
DNA: TGTGCCAGCAGTTTTACAGGCCCCTACGAGCAGTACTTC
CDR3: CASSFTGPYEQYF